Listed below are T cell receptor beta chains from one sample, sequenced in a study of T cells in Graves' hyperthyroidism and ophthalmopathy. TCRdb used MiXCR to reprocess the multiplex PCR reads, holding one entry per CDR3 protein. The table records around 540,000 distinct CDR3 sequences, around 15% of them present only once. Material: blood. These receptor sequences come from a woman aged 25 to 45 with Graves' ophthalmopathy. Each CDR3 is given with its conserved first and last residue. Each record gives: clone size, V gene, J gene, D gene, CDR3 DNA, CDR3 protein. The D gene is left open where the match is weak. Clone size is given for some rows only: seen once, a few or many times, or a class if the clone is expanded.

many	TRBV30	TRBJ2-3	TRBD1	TGTGCCTGGACAGGGGGCCTCACAGATACGCAGTATTTT	CAWTGGLTDTQYF
many	TRBV30	TRBJ2-3	NA	TGTGCCTGGACTAGCGGCACAGATACGCAGTATTTT	CAWTSGTDTQYF
many	TRBV20-1	TRBJ2-1	NA	TGCAGTGCTAGCGGACTCGACACCGGTGAGCAGTTCTTC	CSASGLDTGEQFF
many	TRBV4-1	TRBJ2-3	NA	TGCGCCAGCAGCCAAGGACGTGGAGATACGCAGTATTTT	CASSQGRGDTQYF
few	TRBV6-2/TRBV6-3	TRBJ2-7	TRBD2	TGTGCCAGCAGTTCCCCCGGACTAGCGGGAGGCCCCTCCTACGAGCAGTACTTC	CASSSPGLAGGPSYEQYF
few	TRBV20-1	TRBJ1-5	NA	TGCAGTGCAAACAGGGACAGCAATCAGCCCCAGCATTTT	CSANRDSNQPQHF
few	TRBV28	TRBJ1-6	NA	TGTGCCAGCAGTTTGTTCGACGGATCCTCACCCCTCCACTTT	CASSLFDGSSPLHF
many	TRBV11-2	TRBJ2-1	NA	TGTGCCAGCAGCTTTTCGGGATGGGGAGGATACAATGAGCAGTTCTTC	CASSFSGWGGYNEQFF
NA	TRBV5-6	TRBJ2-5	TRBD1	TGTGCCAGCAGCAGAGATTTTGGGACAGGGGGCAAGGAGACCCAGTACTTC	CASSRDFGTGGKETQYF
many	TRBV29-1	TRBJ2-1	NA	TGCAGCGTTGAAACAGGGAGCTCCTACAATGAGCAGTTCTTC	CSVETGSSYNEQFF
NA	TRBV29-1	TRBJ1-4	NA	TGCAGCGTTGAACGGGACACCGGTGAAAAACTGTTTTTT	CSVERDTGEKLFF
few	TRBV7-8	TRBJ2-5	NA	TGTGCCAGCACCCGAAGGGGTCTAGCGACACAAGAGACCCAGTACTTC	CASTRRGLATQETQYF
few	TRBV27	TRBJ2-3	TRBD2	TGTGCCAGCAGTACTAGCGTCACTAGCACAGATACGCAGTATTTT	CASSTSVTSTDTQYF
many	TRBV5-5	TRBJ2-7	NA	TGTGCCAGCAGCTTCGAGTCGAGCTCCTACGAGCAGTACTTC	CASSFESSSYEQYF